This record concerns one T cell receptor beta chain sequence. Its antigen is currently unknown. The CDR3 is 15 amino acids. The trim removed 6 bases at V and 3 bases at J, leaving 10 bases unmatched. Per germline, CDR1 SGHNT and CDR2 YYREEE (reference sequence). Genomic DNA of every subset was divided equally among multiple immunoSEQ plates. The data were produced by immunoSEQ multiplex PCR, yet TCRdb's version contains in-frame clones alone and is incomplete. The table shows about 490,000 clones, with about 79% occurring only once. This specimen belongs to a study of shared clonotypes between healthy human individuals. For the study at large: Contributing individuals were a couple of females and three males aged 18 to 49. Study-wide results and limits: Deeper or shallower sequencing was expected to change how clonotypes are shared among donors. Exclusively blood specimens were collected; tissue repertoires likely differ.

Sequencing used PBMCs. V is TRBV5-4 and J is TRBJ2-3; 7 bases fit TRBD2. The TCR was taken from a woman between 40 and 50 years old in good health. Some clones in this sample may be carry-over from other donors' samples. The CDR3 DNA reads TGTGCCAGCACCGCGGGCGGGAGTTTGACAGATACGCAGTATTTT. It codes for CASTAGGSLTDTQYF.